This passage covers 7 T cell receptor beta chains from one sample sequenced in a study of T cell changes during pregnancy in multiple sclerosis. Using immunoSEQ multiplex PCR, the repertoire was profiled, and TCRdb retains in-frame clones only, with some absent. Of approximately 51,000 clones in the sample, around 94% are singletons; the top ten hold 0.5% to 0.7%. The sequenced sample was CD4+ T cells from peripheral blood mononuclear cells, obtained in the second trimester of pregnancy. Every receptor here comes from a female donor with multiple sclerosis, enrolled in a pregnancy study.

Regarding this clone: The junction departs from the called germline gene at one end, perhaps through a read error. This sequence joins TRBV6-5 and TRBJ1-3; D may be TRBD1 (5 bases). CDR1 and CDR2 from the germline V gene are MNHEY and SVGAGI. The CDR3 runs to 14 residues. CDR3 sequence (DNA): TGTGCCACCAGTCTCGGGGGCTCTGGAAACACCATATATTTT. This encodes CATSLGGSGNTIYF.

The rearrangement links TRBV4-1 to TRBJ2-5; no firm D call. Trimming shortened V by 0 bases and J by 1 base, and 9 bases separated the two germline ends. Germline V gene lookup returns CDR1 MGHRA and CDR2 YSYEKL. CDR3 size: 15 residues. CDR3 residues: CASSQDPAAQETQYF. CDR3 sequence (DNA): TGCGCCAGCAGCCAAGATCCGGCGGCCCAAGAGACCCAGTACTTC.

CDR3 coding DNA: TGTGCCAGCAGCTCAGGGGGAAGGGCGAATGAGCAGTTCTTC. Residues: CASSSGGRANEQFF. The chain combines TRBV7-7 with TRBJ2-1; TRBD1 aligns across 7 bases. Germline loops: CDR1 SSHAT, CDR2 FNYEAQ (reference sequence). The V gene end was trimmed by 4 bases and the J gene end by 7 bases; junction bases not matched to a gene: 7. The CDR3 contains 14 residues.

The chain uses TRBV25-1 and TRBJ2-3, with TRBD2 matching over 8 bases. Per the germline V gene, CDR1 is MGHDK and CDR2 is SYGVNS. The CDR3 loop spans 14 amino acids. V trimming: 2 bases; J trimming: 4 bases; junction bases outside the gene matches: 2. In DNA, the CDR3 is TGTGCCAGCAGTGAACTAGCGGGTCCAGATACGCAGTATTTT. It is translated as CASSELAGPDTQYF.

This clone was recorded only once. The chain employs TRBV19 and TRBJ1-6, with 8 bases that match TRBD1. The CDR3 extends over 18 amino acids. Germline loops: CDR1 LNHDA, CDR2 SQIVND (reference sequence). The V gene end was trimmed by 5 bases and the J gene end by 10 bases; junction bases not matched to a gene: 19. The CDR3 here is CASSALPQDRATLSPLHF. The CDR3 bases are TGTGCCAGTAGTGCTCTTCCCCAGGACAGGGCCACACTATCACCCCTCCACTTT.

This clone was detected only once. The gene calls are TRBV5-1 and TRBJ2-2; D not certain. V lost 2 bases to trimming and J lost 10 bases, with 15 bases between them. Germline assignment: CDR1 SGHRS and CDR2 YFSETQ. The CDR3 is 14 residues long. The CDR3 DNA sequence: TGCGCCAGCAGCTTTGGGCTATCCAGTGAGGAGCTGTTTTTT. It specifies CASSFGLSSEELFF. Combining the CDR3 with reference TRBV5-1 and TRBJ2-2 gives the whole variable domain KAGVTQTPRYLIKTRGQQVTLSCSPISGHRSVSWYQQTPGQGLQFLFEYFSETQRNKGNFPGRFSGRQFSNSRSEMNVSTLELGDSALYLCASSFGLSSEELFFGEGSRLTVL.

The chain links TRBV19 to TRBJ2-5; weak D call: TRBD2 (6 bases). CDR3 length: 14 residues. The V gene's germline CDR1 is LNHDA and CDR2 SQIVND (reference sequence). Trimming removed 7 bases from V and 4 bases from J, with 16 bases in between. The CDR3 sequence: CASIGTGGTETQYF. The CDR3 region has the DNA TGTGCCAGTATTGGGACCGGGGGTACAGAGACCCAGTACTTC.